Given below is one T cell receptor beta chain in context. Its antigen is unknown. The data were obtained in a study of neoadjuvant nivolumab and ipilimumab in lung cancer. At the level of the study: The combination arm added day-1 ipilimumab 1 mg/kg to nivolumab 3 mg/kg on days 1, 15, 29.

Broader study findings: Resected tumors had greater TCR richness and clonality than uninvolved lung. Resected-tumor TCR richness correlated positively with pretherapy blood richness.

Sequencing was performed with immunoSEQ multiplex PCR; in TCRdb, only in-frame clones are kept and a portion is missing. The sample includes 25,000 to 30,000 clones, 83% of them seen just once. Germline V gives CDR1 KGHSH, CDR2 LQKENI. The CDR3 has 16 amino acids. Trimming removed 4 bases at V and 0 bases at J, with 14 bases between. The sequencing used tumor tissue, collected after neoadjuvant nivolumab, alone or with ipilimumab, at or shortly before surgery. The source of this sequence is an adult with non-small cell lung cancer. The chain uses TRBV18 and TRBJ2-3; D might be TRBD2 (5 bases). In nucleotides, the CDR3 is TGTGCCAGCTCACTTAACCTAGCTGTTAGCACAGATACGCAGTATTTT. Translating it yields CASSLNLAVSTDTQYF.